This is a list of T cell receptor beta chains from one sample in a study of T cell responses to AZD1222 COVID-19 vaccine. Sequencing used immunoSEQ multiplex PCR; TCRdb keeps in-frame clones, though not all of them. The table records about 93,000 clones, 85% to 90% of them present only once. The sample here was peripheral blood, taken 28 days after the second AZD1222 dose. The receptor source for this set is an adult who received the AZD1222 COVID-19 vaccine. Both conserved end residues are part of each CDR3. A D gene is named only where the DNA matches it firmly. Clone sizes are given selectively: once, few, many, or a class where the clone is expanded.

V gene	J gene	D gene	clone size	CDR3 protein	CDR3 DNA
TRBV19	TRBJ1-2	NA	NA	CASSIDRDAGYTF	TGTGCCAGTAGTATAGATCGAGATGCTGGCTACACCTTC
TRBV19	TRBJ1-5	NA	NA	CASSDQGNQPQHF	TGTGCCAGTAGTGATCAGGGGAATCAGCCCCAGCATTTT
TRBV6-6	TRBJ1-3	TRBD1	once	CASSFTGAGNTIYF	TGTGCCAGCAGTTTCACAGGGGCTGGAAACACCATATATTTT
TRBV29-1	TRBJ1-5	TRBD1	few	CSVSRGEGQPQHF	TGCAGCGTTTCCAGGGGGGAGGGTCAGCCCCAGCATTTT
TRBV4-3	TRBJ1-2	NA	NA	CASSQDSGGYYGYTF	TGCGCCAGCAGCCAAGATTCTGGGGGATACTATGGCTACACCTTC
TRBV18	TRBJ1-4	NA	NA	CASSPLMGDEKLFF	TGTGCCAGCTCGCCGTTAATGGGGGATGAAAAACTGTTTTTT
TRBV27	TRBJ1-1	NA	NA	CASSSRGQNTEAFF	TGTGCCAGCAGTTCGCGGGGACAGAACACTGAAGCTTTCTTT
TRBV5-5	TRBJ2-3	TRBD1	NA	CASRRDRAPDFTQYF	TGTGCCAGCAGGCGAGACAGGGCCCCGGATTTTACGCAGTATTTT
TRBV6-6	TRBJ1-4	NA	NA	CASTSVGLGGEKLFF	TGTGCCAGCACCTCCGTCGGGCTGGGAGGTGAAAAACTGTTTTTT
TRBV2	TRBJ1-3	NA	NA	CASSVSGDTSSGNTIYF	TGTGCCAGCAGTGTGTCCGGGGACACCAGCTCTGGAAACACCATATATTTT
TRBV28	TRBJ1-2	NA	NA	CASSSILNSNYGYTF	TGTGCCAGCAGTTCCATACTCAATAGTAACTATGGCTACACCTTC
TRBV5-8	TRBJ2-1	TRBD2	NA	CASSLANSGGRKSIYNEQFF	TGTGCCAGCAGCTTGGCCAACAGCGGGGGCCGCAAATCGATCTACAATGAGCAGTTCTTC
TRBV30	TRBJ2-2	NA	NA	CAWSRMGGQYPGELFF	TGTGCCTGGAGTCGTATGGGGGGCCAGTATCCCGGGGAGCTGTTTTTT
TRBV18	TRBJ1-1	NA	NA	CASSPLPNTEAFF	TGTGCCAGCTCACCACTTCCTAACACTGAAGCTTTCTTT
TRBV6-5	TRBJ2-4	TRBD1	NA	CASSYSSAGGKNIQYF	TGTGCCAGCAGTTACTCTTCTGCAGGGGGAAAAAACATTCAGTACTTC
TRBV11-3	TRBJ2-2	NA	NA	CASMSITGELFF	TGTGCCAGCATGTCCATCACCGGGGAGCTGTTTTTT
TRBV5-4	TRBJ2-7	TRBD2	NA	CASSQTSGRGFSYEQYF	TGTGCCAGCAGCCAGACTAGCGGGAGGGGATTCTCCTACGAGCAGTACTTC
TRBV29-1	TRBJ1-2	NA	once	CSVEPTGIGGYTF	TGCAGCGTTGAGCCCACGGGGATAGGGGGCTACACCTTC
TRBV18	TRBJ2-1	TRBD2	NA	CASSPPGTSGANNEQFF	TGTGCCAGCTCACCGCCCGGGACTAGCGGGGCCAACAATGAGCAGTTCTTC
TRBV7-2	TRBJ1-4	NA	NA	CASSLKQFSTNEKLFF	TGTGCCAGCAGCTTAAAGCAATTCTCCACTAATGAAAAACTGTTTTTT
TRBV27	TRBJ2-7	TRBD1	once	CASRRTGGGEQYF	TGTGCCAGCAGGAGGACAGGGGGCGGCGAGCAGTACTTC
TRBV7-9	TRBJ2-3	TRBD2	NA	CASSRTRNTDTQYF	TGTGCCAGCAGCCGGACTAGAAACACAGATACGCAGTATTTT
TRBV12-3/TRBV12-4	TRBJ1-6	NA	NA	CASKGPDNSPLHF	TGTGCCAGCAAAGGGCCTGATAATTCACCCCTCCACTTT
TRBV12-5	TRBJ1-3	TRBD1	NA	CASGEQGASGNTIYF	TGTGCTAGTGGGGAACAGGGGGCGTCTGGAAACACCATATATTTT
TRBV11-2	TRBJ1-1	NA	once	CASSLISYTEAFF	TGTGCCAGCAGCTTGATTTCCTACACTGAAGCTTTCTTT
TRBV30	TRBJ2-1	NA	NA	CAWSGAAGQFF	TGTGCCTGGAGTGGGGCCGCCGGGCAGTTCTTC
TRBV7-2	TRBJ1-2	NA	NA	CASSLALGGWEGYTF	TGTGCCAGCAGTTTAGCCTTGGGGGGGTGGGAAGGCTACACCTTC
TRBV19	TRBJ1-5	TRBD1	NA	CASSILQGERQPQHF	TGTGCCAGTAGTATACTACAGGGGGAACGACAGCCCCAGCATTTT
TRBV19	TRBJ1-2	NA	NA	CASSRARVYGYTF	TGTGCCAGTAGTAGGGCGAGAGTCTATGGCTACACCTTC
TRBV15	TRBJ2-7	NA	NA	CATSSYGAPGEPSYEQYF	TGTGCCACCAGCAGTTACGGGGCTCCGGGAGAACCTTCCTACGAGCAGTACTTC
TRBV3-1/TRBV3-2	TRBJ1-1	TRBD1	NA	CASSQDPGTERNTEAFF	TGTGCCAGCAGCCAAGATCCCGGGACAGAAAGAAACACTGAAGCTTTCTTT
TRBV2	TRBJ2-1	NA	once	CASDRESSGGEQFF	TGTGCCAGCGACAGGGAATCTTCGGGGGGAGAGCAGTTCTTC
TRBV18	TRBJ1-2	NA	NA	CASSHASGGYGYTF	TGTGCCAGCTCACACGCCTCCGGGGGCTATGGCTACACCTTC
TRBV19	TRBJ2-7	TRBD1	NA	CASSPGTGRGSYEQYF	TGTGCCAGTAGCCCCGGGACAGGGAGAGGGTCCTACGAGCAGTACTTC
TRBV10-2	TRBJ2-2	TRBD2	once	CASSEILLAGDTGELFF	TGCGCCAGCAGTGAGATCCTGCTAGCGGGGGACACCGGGGAGCTGTTTTTT
TRBV5-1	TRBJ2-2	NA	NA	CASSFRWGTGELFF	TGCGCCAGCAGCTTCCGGTGGGGCACCGGGGAGCTGTTTTTT
TRBV5-1	TRBJ1-2	TRBD1	once	CASSLAGTGVSNYGYTF	TGCGCCAGCAGCTTGGCCGGGACAGGGGTTTCTAACTATGGCTACACCTTC
TRBV5-1	TRBJ2-5	NA	NA	CASSLGPNQETQYF	TGCGCCAGCAGCTTGGGCCCAAACCAAGAGACCCAGTACTTC
TRBV5-1	TRBJ1-1	NA	NA	CASSLETVNTEAFF	TGCGCCAGCAGCTTGGAGACGGTGAACACTGAAGCTTTCTTT
TRBV5-4	TRBJ2-7	NA	once	CASSLGGTYEQYF	TGTGCCAGCAGCTTGGGCGGGACCTACGAGCAGTACTTC
TRBV4-2	TRBJ2-7	NA	NA	CASSQELHYEQYF	TGTGCCAGCAGCCAAGAGCTACACTACGAGCAGTACTTC
TRBV29-1	TRBJ2-6	NA	NA	CSVDQGSSGANVLTF	TGCAGCGTTGACCAGGGTTCCTCTGGGGCCAACGTCCTGACTTTC
TRBV30	TRBJ1-4	TRBD1	NA	CAWSVGGQFNEKLFF	TGTGCCTGGAGTGTGGGGGGACAGTTTAATGAAAAACTGTTTTTT
TRBV29-1	TRBJ2-4	TRBD1	NA	CSVSDRAKNIQYF	TGCAGCGTCTCGGACAGGGCCAAAAACATTCAGTACTTC
TRBV27	TRBJ2-7	TRBD2	NA	CASRTPGLANYEQYF	TGTGCCAGCAGAACACCGGGACTAGCAAACTACGAGCAGTACTTC
TRBV5-1	TRBJ1-4	NA	NA	CASRGGIGEKLFF	TGCGCCAGCAGGGGGGGAATCGGGGAAAAACTGTTTTTT
TRBV5-6	TRBJ1-1	NA	NA	CASSLGHVNTEAFF	TGTGCCAGCAGCTTGGGACACGTGAACACTGAAGCTTTCTTT
TRBV19	TRBJ1-2	NA	NA	CASSIATNYGYTF	TGTGCCAGTAGTATCGCCACTAACTATGGCTACACCTTC
TRBV10-3	TRBJ2-1	TRBD1	NA	CAISTDRGGYNEQFF	TGTGCCATCAGTACCGACAGGGGAGGTTACAATGAGCAGTTCTTC
TRBV12-5	TRBJ2-3	NA	NA	CASGFSTDTQYF	TGTGCTAGTGGTTTTAGCACAGATACGCAGTATTTT